The 9 T cell receptor beta chains listed next were all sequenced from one sample in a study of regulatory and conventional T cells in RAG deficiency. Clones were sequenced by immunoSEQ multiplex PCR, and TCRdb holds only the in-frame ones, with some missing. Among roughly 20,000 clones listed, 80% to 90% were seen once. Regulatory T cells were sorted from blood as CD4+ CD25-high CD127-low cells. The same data also went into a second study, on regulatory T cells. Per that study: The primer mix had 52 TRBV and 13 TRBJ primers.

Sequenced input: Tregs sorted from blood. The receptors were sampled from a human donor in good health.

This chain links TRBV6-1 with TRBJ1-4, with 7 bases that match TRBD1. The CDR3 sequence is 15 residues long. CDR1 MNHNS and CDR2 SASEGT come from the germline V gene. Unmatched junction bases numbered 14, after V lost 6 bases and J lost 10 bases. The CDR3: CASSRDRVTLRKLFF. CDR3 DNA: TGTGCCAGCAGCCGAGACAGGGTGACCCTTCGAAAACTGTTTTTT.

The V call is TRBV2, the J call TRBJ2-7, with 8 bases lining up with TRBD2. Germline CDR1 and CDR2: SNHLY and FYNNEI. V gave up 3 bases and J gave up 3 bases; unmatched junction bases: 4. The CDR3 is 14 residues long. The CDR3 nucleotides read TGTGCCAGCAGTGACCAGCGGGGGCACTACGAGCAGTACTTC. This translates into CASSDQRGHYEQYF.

This chain connects TRBV29-1 to TRBJ1-1, with 8 bases matching TRBD1. V shed 6 bases and J 4 bases; nucleotides not matched to a gene: 7. The CDR3 loop spans 13 amino acids. Germline CDR1 is SQVTM and CDR2 is ANQGSEA. Here the CDR3 reads CSVLQGGSTEAFF. CDR3 nucleotides: TGCAGCGTCCTACAGGGGGGAAGCACTGAAGCTTTCTTT.

This chain links TRBV29-1 with TRBJ1-4; D may be TRBD1 (6 bases). CDR3 length: 13 residues. The germline V gene has CDR1 SQVTM and CDR2 ANQGSEA. V gave up 2 bases and J gave up 8 bases, with 12 bases separating them. The chain's CDR3 is CSVERRGGEKLFF. The DNA for the CDR3 is TGCAGCGTTGAACGGCGGGGGGGCGAAAAACTGTTTTTT. Variable domain in full (rest from reference TRBV29-1 and TRBJ1-4): SAVISQKPSRDICQRGTSLTIQCQVDSQVTMMFWYRQQPGQSLTLIATANQGSEATYESGFVIDKFPISRPNLTFSTLTVSNMSPEDSSIYLCSVERRGGEKLFFGSGTQLSVL.

The CDR3 nucleotides read TGTGCCAGCAGCCGGACAGATGTTAATGAAAAACTGTTTTTT. Translation gives CASSRTDVNEKLFF. The V and J genes are TRBV28 and TRBJ1-4, with D maybe TRBD1 (6 bases). This CDR3 region has 14 residues. Trimming took off 6 bases at V and 4 bases at J, with 12 bases between the two ends. CDR1 is MDHEN, CDR2 SYDVKM, per germline. Looking up the rest from reference TRBV28 and TRBJ1-4 gives the full variable domain: DVKVTQSSRYLVKRTGEKVFLECVQDMDHENMFWYRQDPGLGLRLIYFSYDVKMKEKGDIPEGYSVSREKKERFSLILESASTNQTSMYLCASSRTDVNEKLFFGSGTQLSVL.

The chain employs TRBV10-3 and TRBJ2-7, with D maybe TRBD1 (5 bases). With 8 bases removed from V and 2 bases from J, the gap between germline ends came to 10 bases. Germline V CDR1 and CDR2: ENHRY, SYGVKD. The CDR3 loop spans 12 amino acids. CDR3 protein: CAIGLGAYEQYF. In DNA form, the CDR3 reads TGTGCCATCGGCCTAGGGGCCTACGAGCAGTACTTC.

V gene TRBV6-1 combines with J gene TRBJ1-2, with 9 bases matching TRBD1. Germline trimming cut 6 bases from V and 6 bases from J; bases unmatched to any gene: 5. Germline assignment: CDR1 MNHNS and CDR2 SASEGT. CDR3 length: 13 amino acids. The CDR3 loop reads CASRFTGGNGYTF. CDR3 sequence (DNA): TGTGCCAGCAGGTTTACAGGGGGCAATGGCTACACCTTC.

The chain has TRBV29-1 and TRBJ1-1, with 12 bases matching TRBD1. The germline gives CDR1 SQVTM, CDR2 ANQGSEA. The V gene end was trimmed by 7 bases and the J gene end by 6 bases; junction bases not matched to a gene: 9. The CDR3 extends over 14 amino acids. CDR3 bases: TGCAGCGCCGGGACAGGGGGCTCTGAGGCTGAAGCTTTCTTT. Its protein product is CSAGTGGSEAEAFF.

CDR3 bases: TGTGCCAGCAGCTACAACCTAGTCACTGAAGCTTTCTTT. It is translated as CASSYNLVTEAFF. This chain connects TRBV7-9 to TRBJ1-1, with D hard to call. Germline V gene lookup returns CDR1 SEHNR and CDR2 FQNEAQ (reference sequence). The V and J ends lost 4 bases and 4 bases respectively, with 10 bases between them. The CDR3 is 13 amino acids.